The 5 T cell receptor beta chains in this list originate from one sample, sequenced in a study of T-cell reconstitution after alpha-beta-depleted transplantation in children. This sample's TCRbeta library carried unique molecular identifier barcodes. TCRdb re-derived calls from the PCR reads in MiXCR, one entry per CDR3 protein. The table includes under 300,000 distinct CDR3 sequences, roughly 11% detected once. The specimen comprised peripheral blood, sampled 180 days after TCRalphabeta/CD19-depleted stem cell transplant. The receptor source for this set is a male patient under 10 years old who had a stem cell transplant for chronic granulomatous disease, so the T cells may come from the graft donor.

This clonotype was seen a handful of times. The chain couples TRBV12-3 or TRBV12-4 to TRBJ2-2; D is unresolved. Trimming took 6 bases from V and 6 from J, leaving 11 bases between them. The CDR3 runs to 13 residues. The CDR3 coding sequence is TGTGCCAGCAGCCCGTACACGGCCGGGGAGCTGTTTTTT. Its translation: CASSPYTAGELFF.

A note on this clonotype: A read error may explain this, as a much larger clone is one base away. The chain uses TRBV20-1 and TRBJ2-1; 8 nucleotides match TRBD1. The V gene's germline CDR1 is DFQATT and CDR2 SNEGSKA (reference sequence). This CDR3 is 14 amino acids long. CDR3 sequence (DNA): TGCAGTGCTTCCTGGACAGGGTCCGACAATGAGCATTTCTTC. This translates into CSASWTGSDNEHFF.

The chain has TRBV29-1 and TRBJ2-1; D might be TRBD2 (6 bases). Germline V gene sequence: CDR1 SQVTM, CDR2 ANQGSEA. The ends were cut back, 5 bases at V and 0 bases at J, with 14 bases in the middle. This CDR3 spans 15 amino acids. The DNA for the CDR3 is TGCAGCGTTAACGGGGGAATAGACTCCTACAATGAGCAGTTCTTC. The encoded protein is CSVNGGIDSYNEQFF.

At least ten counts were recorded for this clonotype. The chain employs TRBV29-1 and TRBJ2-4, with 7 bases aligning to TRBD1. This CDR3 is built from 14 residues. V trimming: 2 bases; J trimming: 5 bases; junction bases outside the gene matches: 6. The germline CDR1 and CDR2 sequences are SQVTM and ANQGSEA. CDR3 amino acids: CSVETGTAQNIQYF. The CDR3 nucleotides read TGCAGCGTTGAAACCGGGACAGCTCAAAACATTCAGTACTTC.

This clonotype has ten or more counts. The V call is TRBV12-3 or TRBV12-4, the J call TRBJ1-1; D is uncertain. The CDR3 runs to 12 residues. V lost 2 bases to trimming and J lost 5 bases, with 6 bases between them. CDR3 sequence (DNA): TGTGCCAGCAGTTTAACCCTAACTGAAGCTTTCTTT. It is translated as CASSLTLTEAFF.